Described below is a single TCR beta chain sequence and its context. The length of the CDR3 is 15 residues. The germline gives CDR1 MNHNS, CDR2 SASEGT. V was clipped by 2 bases and J by 5 bases, with 15 bases between them. This sample was included in a study of shared clonotypes between healthy human individuals. Sequencing was performed with immunoSEQ multiplex PCR; in TCRdb, only in-frame clones are kept and a portion is missing. Of about 2 million clones listed, 90% to 95% were seen once; the top ten hold more than 0.1%. CD45RA+ naive and CD45RA-negative memory subsets were separated from CD4+ cells.

The sequence was obtained from a man aged 18 to 30 in good health. This sequence joins TRBV6-1 and TRBJ1-2; possible D gene TRBD1, 5 bases. Source material: naive CD4+ T cells sorted from blood. Subset reported: CD45RA+ positively selected. The CDR3 here is CASSERLGVSYGYTF. The CDR3 DNA sequence: TGTGCCAGCAGTGAAAGGTTGGGGGTATCATATGGCTACACCTTC.